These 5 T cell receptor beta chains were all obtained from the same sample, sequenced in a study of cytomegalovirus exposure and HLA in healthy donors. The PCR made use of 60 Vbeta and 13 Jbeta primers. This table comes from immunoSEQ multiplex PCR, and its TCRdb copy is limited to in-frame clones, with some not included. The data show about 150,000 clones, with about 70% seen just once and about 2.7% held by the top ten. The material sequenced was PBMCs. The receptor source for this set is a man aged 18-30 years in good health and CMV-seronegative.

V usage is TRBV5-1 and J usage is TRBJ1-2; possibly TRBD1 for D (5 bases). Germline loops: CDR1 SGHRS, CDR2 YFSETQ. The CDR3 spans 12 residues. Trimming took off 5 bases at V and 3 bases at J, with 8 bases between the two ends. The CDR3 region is CASSAGDYGYTF. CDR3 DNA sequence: TGCGCCAGCAGTGCGGGGGACTATGGCTACACCTTC.

In nucleotides, the CDR3 is TGTGCCAGCTCACCACGGGAAAAAGGGGGCGAGCAGTACTTC. Protein sequence: CASSPREKGGEQYF. The chain combines TRBV18 with TRBJ2-7; the D gene is possibly TRBD1 (6 bases). This CDR3 contains 14 residues. Germline V gene data show CDR1 as KGHSH and CDR2 as LQKENI. Trimming cost V 1 base and J 6 bases, with 13 bases left between them. The full variable domain, in which reference TRBV18 and TRBJ2-7 provide the parts outside the CDR3, is NAGVMQNPRHLVRRRGQEARLRCSPMKGHSHVYWYRQLPEEGLKFMVYLQKENIIDESGMPKERFSAEFPKEGPSILRIQQVVRGDSAAYFCASSPREKGGEQYFGPGTRLTVT.

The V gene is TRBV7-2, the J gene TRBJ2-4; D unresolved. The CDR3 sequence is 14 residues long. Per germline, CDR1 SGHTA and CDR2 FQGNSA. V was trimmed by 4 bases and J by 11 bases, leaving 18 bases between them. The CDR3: CASSYLQRSFFQYF. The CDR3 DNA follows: TGTGCCAGCAGCTATCTACAGAGATCATTCTTTCAGTACTTC.

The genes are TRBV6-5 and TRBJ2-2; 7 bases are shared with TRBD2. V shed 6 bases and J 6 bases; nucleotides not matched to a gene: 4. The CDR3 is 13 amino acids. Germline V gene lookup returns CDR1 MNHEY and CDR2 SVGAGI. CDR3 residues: CASSRGVAGELFF. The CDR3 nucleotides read TGTGCCAGCAGCCGGGGGGTAGCCGGGGAGCTGTTTTTT.

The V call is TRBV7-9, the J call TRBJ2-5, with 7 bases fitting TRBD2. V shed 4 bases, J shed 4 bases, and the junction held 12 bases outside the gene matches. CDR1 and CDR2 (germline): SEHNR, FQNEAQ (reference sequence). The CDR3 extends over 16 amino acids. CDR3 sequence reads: CASSSLGKRGSETQYF. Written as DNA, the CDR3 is TGTGCCAGCAGCTCCCTGGGGAAGCGGGGATCAGAGACCCAGTACTTC.